This TCR beta chain was captured by sequencing in a study of OX40 agonist ivuxolimab in advanced cancers. The protocol was immunoSEQ multiplex PCR, while the TCRdb copy is restricted to in-frame clones and leaves out a portion. Among around 63,000 clones listed, about nine tenths were seen once. Germline CDR1 and CDR2: SGHDT and YYEEEE. The CDR3 contains 16 residues. V lost 6 bases to trimming and J lost 3 bases; unmatched junction nucleotides: 11. The material sequenced was CD4+ or CD8+ T cells sorted from blood, taken in a trial of the OX40 agonist ivuxolimab. This sequence joins TRBV5-6 and TRBJ2-2, with TRBD1 matching over 7 bases. This TCR was recovered from an adult with an advanced solid tumor such as melanoma, head and neck, liver or kidney cancer. The CDR3 spells CASTRGWATDTGELFF. For the CDR3, the DNA is TGTGCCAGCACCAGGGGGTGGGCAACAGACACCGGGGAGCTGTTTTTT.